The clone carrying this T cell receptor beta chain was seen ten or more times. Its matching antigen is unknown. The data originate from a study of breast tumors, draining lymph nodes, adjacent tissues. Overall study findings and caveats: The data were judged consistent with most tumor T cells coming from lymph node and expanding in tumor. Tumor and nontumor repertoires were significantly more similar in luminal-like than in basal-like breast cancer. Compared with lymph nodes, tumors were less diverse; compared with nontumor tissue, more. Tumor T cell lymph node origin was a supported hypothesis, not proven.

TCRdb redid the calling of the multiplex PCR reads with MiXCR, one entry per CDR3 protein. The sample holds approximately 230,000 distinct CDR3 sequences, less than 40% seen once. Looked up from germline, CDR1 is SGDLS and CDR2 is YYNGEE. This CDR3 has 16 amino acids. V was shortened by 0 bases and J by 5 bases, with 16 bases between the two germline ends. Samples came from axillary lymph nodes draining the breast cancer. This receptor was identified in a female donor with breast cancer. Some clones in this sample may be carry-over from other donors' samples. Sequenced material: axillary lymph node tissue. The V and J genes are TRBV9 and TRBJ2-3; a weak D match, TRBD2 (5 bases). CDR3 coding DNA: TGTGCCAGCAGCGTAGGAGGGTCGGATTTGGGAGATACGCAGTATTTT. Translating gives CASSVGGSDLGDTQYF.